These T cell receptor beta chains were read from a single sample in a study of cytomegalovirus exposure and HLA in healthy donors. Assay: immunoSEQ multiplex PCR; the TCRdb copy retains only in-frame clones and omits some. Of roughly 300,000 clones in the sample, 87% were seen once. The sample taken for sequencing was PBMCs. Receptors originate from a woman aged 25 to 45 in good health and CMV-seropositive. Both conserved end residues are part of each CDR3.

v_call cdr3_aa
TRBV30 CAWSVGAGGRNEQFF
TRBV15 CATSRDLIGQTLYGYTF
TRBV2 CASRVGQDQPQHF
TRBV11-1 CASSLAPTYTIYF
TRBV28 CASSLYRSGSPLHF
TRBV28 CATYTGGRNEQYF
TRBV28 CASKRTGGTFEAFF
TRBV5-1 CASRQPGELFF
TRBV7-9 CASSWDVGANVLTF
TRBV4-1 CASSQDHGRPNTEAFF
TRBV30 CAWSWRPDRINEKLFF
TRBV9 CASSVGDSYNEQFF
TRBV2 CASSEVWLGGGTDTQYF
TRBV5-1 CASSLADRGSYEQYF
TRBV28 CASSLYRTREQYF
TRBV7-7 CASSHLQGLNTGELFF
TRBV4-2 CASSQVGGVDNEQFF
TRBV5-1 CASSLLSSGNEQFF
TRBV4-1 CASSQDSGQGAYEQYF
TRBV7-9 CASSLVSVNTGELFF
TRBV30 CAWSELNTEAFF
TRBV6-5 CASSYSRGGYEQYF
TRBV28 CASSQGTGDSYEQYF
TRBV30 CAWSVIRGAANYGYTF
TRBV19 CASSMASGGEQFF
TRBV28 CASSLGNNGEGVGETQYF
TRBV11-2 CASSLGDRAFMNTEAFF
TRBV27 CASSPPPGLAGDTQYF
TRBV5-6 CASSVFGQGNNSPLHF
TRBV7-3 CASSLSDTQYF
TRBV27 CASSPGGGQGPYGYTF
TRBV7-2 CASGGPGNTQYF
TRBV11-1 CASSSRQGMDEKLFF
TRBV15 CATSRDRGTGEKLFF
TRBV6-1 CASSVAGASSSYEQYF
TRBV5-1 CASKSGTGEYEQYF
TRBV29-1 CSVEGSGSGYTF
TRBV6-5 CASSNSQVWNTEAFF
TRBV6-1 CASRRRGNEDEQFF
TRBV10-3 CAISWDRGGQETQYF
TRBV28 CASSQGGERDTQYF
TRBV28 CASCDRANYGYTF
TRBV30 CAWNRAGELFF
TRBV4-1 CASSQARISGGASYEQYF
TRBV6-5 CASSRTRSGGDIQYF
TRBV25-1 CASRQGRYEQYF
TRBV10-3 CAISDWGGTYEQYF
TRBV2 CASSDRYEQYF
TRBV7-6 CASSLGASGGTDTQYF
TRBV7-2 CASSLEATSGIEQYF
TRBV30 CAWSLPGLFTNTGELFF
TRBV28 CASSWSGAYEQYF
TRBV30 CAWSVSAYSNQPQHF